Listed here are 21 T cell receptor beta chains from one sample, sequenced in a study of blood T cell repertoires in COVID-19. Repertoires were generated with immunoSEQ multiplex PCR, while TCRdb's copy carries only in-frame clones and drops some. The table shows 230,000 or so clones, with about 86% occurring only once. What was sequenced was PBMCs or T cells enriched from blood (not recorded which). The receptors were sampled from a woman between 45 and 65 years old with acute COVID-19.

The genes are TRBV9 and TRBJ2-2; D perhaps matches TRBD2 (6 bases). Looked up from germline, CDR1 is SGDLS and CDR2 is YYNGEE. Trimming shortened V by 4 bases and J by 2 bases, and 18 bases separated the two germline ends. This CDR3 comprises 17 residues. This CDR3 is CASSPGDVAVNTGELFF. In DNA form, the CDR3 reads TGTGCCAGCAGCCCCGGCGATGTAGCGGTAAACACCGGGGAGCTGTTTTTT.

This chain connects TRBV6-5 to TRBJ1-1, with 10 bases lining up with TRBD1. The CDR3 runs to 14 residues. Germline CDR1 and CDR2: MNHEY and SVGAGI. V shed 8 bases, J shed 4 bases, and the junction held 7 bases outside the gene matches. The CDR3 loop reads CASQRQGAVTEAFF. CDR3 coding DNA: TGTGCCAGCCAAAGACAGGGGGCGGTCACTGAAGCTTTCTTT.

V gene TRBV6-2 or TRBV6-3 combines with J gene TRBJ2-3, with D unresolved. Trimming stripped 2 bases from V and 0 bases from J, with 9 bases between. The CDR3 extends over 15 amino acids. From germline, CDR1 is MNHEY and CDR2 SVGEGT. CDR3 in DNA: TGTGCCAGCAGTTACGGAAGCGAGAGCACAGATACGCAGTATTTT. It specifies CASSYGSESTDTQYF.

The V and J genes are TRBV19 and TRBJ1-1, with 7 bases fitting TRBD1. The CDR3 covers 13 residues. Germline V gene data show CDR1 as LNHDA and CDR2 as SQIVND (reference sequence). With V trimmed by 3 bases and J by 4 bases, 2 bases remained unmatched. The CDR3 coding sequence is TGTGCCAGTAGTATCGGGACAGCCACTGAAGCTTTCTTT. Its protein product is CASSIGTATEAFF.

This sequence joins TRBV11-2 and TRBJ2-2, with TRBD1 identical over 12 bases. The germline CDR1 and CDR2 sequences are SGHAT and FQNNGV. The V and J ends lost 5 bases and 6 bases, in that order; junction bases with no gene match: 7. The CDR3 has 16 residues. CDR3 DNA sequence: TGTGCCAGCAGCGCACCCGGGACAGGGGGCCCCGGGGAGCTGTTTTTT. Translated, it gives CASSAPGTGGPGELFF.

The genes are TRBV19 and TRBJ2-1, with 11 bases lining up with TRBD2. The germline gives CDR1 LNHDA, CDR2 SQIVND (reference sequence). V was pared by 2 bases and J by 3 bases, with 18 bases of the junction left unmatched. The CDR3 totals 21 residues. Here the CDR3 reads CASSISVLGTSGNNRYNEQFF. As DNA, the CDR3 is TGTGCCAGTAGTATAAGTGTATTAGGGACTAGCGGCAATAACCGCTACAATGAGCAGTTCTTC.

CDR3 region: CASSYLASGRGEQYF. The CDR3 DNA reads as TGTGCCAGCAGTTACCTGGCTAGCGGGAGAGGCGAGCAGTACTTC. This chain links TRBV6-2 or TRBV6-3 with TRBJ2-7, with TRBD2 matching 10 bases. CDR1 is MNHEY, CDR2 SVGEGT, per germline. Germline trimming cut 2 bases from V and 6 bases from J; bases unmatched to any gene: 7. This CDR3 has 15 residues.

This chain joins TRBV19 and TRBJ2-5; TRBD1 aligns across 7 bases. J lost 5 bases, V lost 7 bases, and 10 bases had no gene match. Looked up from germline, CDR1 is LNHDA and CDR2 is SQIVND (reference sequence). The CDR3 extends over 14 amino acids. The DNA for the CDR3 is TGTGCCAGTACCCCGACAGGGTATGGTGAGACCCAGTACTTC. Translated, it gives CASTPTGYGETQYF.

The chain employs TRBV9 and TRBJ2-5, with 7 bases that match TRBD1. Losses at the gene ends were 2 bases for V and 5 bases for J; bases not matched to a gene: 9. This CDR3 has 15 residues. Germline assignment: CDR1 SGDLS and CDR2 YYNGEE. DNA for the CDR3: TGTGCCAGCAGCGTTTTAGGGGGCTTTGGGGAGACCCAGTACTTC. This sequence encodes CASSVLGGFGETQYF.

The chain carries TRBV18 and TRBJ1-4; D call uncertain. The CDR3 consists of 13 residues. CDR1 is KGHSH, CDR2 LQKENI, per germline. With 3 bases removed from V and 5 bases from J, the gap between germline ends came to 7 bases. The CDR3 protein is CASSPQRNEKLFF. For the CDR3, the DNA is TGTGCCAGCTCACCCCAGAGGAATGAAAAACTGTTTTTT. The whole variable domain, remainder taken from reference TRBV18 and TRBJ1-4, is NAGVMQNPRHLVRRRGQEARLRCSPMKGHSHVYWYRQLPEEGLKFMVYLQKENIIDESGMPKERFSAEFPKEGPSILRIQQVVRGDSAAYFCASSPQRNEKLFFGSGTQLSVL.

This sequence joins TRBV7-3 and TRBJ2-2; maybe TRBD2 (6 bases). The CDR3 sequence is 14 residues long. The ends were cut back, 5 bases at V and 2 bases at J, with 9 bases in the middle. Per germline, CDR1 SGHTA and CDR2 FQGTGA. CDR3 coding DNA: TGTGCCAGCAGCCGGGAGACCAACACCGGGGAGCTGTTTTTT. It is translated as CASSRETNTGELFF.

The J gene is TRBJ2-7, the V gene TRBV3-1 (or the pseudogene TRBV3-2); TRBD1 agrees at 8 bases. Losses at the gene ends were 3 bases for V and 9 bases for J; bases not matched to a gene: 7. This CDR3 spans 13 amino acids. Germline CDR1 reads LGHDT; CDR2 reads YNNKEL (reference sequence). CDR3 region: CASSQGQDVAQYF. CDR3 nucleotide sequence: TGTGCCAGCAGCCAGGGACAGGATGTGGCGCAGTACTTC.

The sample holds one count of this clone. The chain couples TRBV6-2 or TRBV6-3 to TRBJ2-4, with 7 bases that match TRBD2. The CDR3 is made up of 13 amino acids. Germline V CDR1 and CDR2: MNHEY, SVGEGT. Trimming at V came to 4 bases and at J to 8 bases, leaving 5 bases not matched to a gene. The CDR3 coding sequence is TGTGCCAGCAGTTCTAGCGGAGGAGACATTCAGTACTTC. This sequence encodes CASSSSGGDIQYF.

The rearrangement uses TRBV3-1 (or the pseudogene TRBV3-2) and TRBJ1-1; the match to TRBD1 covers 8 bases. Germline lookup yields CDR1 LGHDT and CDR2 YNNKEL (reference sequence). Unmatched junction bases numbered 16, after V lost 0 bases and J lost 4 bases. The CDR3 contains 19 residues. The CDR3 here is CASSQEGITGGPRGTEAFF. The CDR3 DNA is TGTGCCAGCAGCCAAGAGGGGATAACAGGGGGGCCCCGCGGCACTGAAGCTTTCTTT.

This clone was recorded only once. Written as DNA, the CDR3 is TGTGCCAGCAGCCCTATTACTAGCGGGGTGCCCTACGAGCAGTACTTC. Encoded protein: CASSPITSGVPYEQYF. The chain carries TRBV7-6 and TRBJ2-7; TRBD2 matches 10 bases. Germline CDR1 is SGHVS and CDR2 is FNYEAQ. V lost 5 bases to trimming and J lost 2 bases; unmatched junction nucleotides: 9. CDR3 length: 16 residues.

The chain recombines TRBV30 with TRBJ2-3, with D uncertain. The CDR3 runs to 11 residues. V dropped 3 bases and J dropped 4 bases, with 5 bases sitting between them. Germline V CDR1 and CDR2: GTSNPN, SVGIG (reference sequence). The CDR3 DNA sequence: TGTGCCTGGAGCACGGCAGATACGCAGTATTTT. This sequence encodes CAWSTADTQYF.

This chain's CDR3 is CASSAGTSFSNEQFF. The CDR3 nucleotides are TGTGCCAGCAGCGCTGGGACTAGCTTCAGTAATGAGCAGTTCTTC. The rearrangement joins TRBV9 to TRBJ2-1; TRBD2 matches 9 bases. The CDR3 extends over 15 amino acids. Germline loops: CDR1 SGDLS, CDR2 YYNGEE. The V gene end was trimmed by 3 bases and the J gene end by 7 bases; junction bases not matched to a gene: 8.

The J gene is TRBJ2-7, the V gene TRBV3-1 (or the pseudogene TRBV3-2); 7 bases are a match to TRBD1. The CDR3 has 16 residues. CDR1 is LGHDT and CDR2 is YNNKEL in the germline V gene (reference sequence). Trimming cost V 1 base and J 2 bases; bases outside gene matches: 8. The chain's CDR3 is CASSQALEGAPYEQYF. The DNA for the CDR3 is TGTGCCAGCAGCCAAGCATTAGAGGGGGCCCCCTACGAGCAGTACTTC.

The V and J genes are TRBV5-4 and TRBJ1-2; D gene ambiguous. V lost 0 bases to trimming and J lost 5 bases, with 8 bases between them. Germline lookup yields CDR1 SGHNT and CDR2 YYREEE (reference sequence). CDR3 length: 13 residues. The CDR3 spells CASSLDSSYGYTF. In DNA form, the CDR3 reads TGTGCCAGCAGCTTGGACAGTTCTTATGGCTACACCTTC.

The CDR3 coding sequence is TGTGCCAGCATCCTTAGTGTTCTCACAGGGGGCGCGGATGGCTACACCTTC. Translation: CASILSVLTGGADGYTF. This chain connects TRBV28 to TRBJ1-2; 9 positions match TRBD1. Unmatched junction bases numbered 18, after V lost 7 bases and J lost 6 bases. Germline V CDR1 and CDR2: MDHEN, SYDVKM. The CDR3 spans 17 residues.

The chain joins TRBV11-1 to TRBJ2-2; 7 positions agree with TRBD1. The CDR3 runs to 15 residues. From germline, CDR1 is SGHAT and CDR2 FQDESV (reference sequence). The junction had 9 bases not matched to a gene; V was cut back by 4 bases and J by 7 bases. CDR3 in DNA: TGTGCCAGCAGCTCGGGACAGAGGGGCAGCGGGGAGCTGTTTTTT. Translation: CASSSGQRGSGELFF.